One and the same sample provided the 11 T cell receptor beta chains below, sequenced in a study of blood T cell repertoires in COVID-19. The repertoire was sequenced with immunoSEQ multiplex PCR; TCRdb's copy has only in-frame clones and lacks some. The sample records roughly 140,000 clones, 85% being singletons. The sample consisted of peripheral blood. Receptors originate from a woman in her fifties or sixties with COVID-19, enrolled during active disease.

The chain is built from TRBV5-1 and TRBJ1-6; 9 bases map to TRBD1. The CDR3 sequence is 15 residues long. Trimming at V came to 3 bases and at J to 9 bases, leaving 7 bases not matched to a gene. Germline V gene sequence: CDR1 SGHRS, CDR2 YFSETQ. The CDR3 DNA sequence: TGCGCCAGCAGCTCGGGTGGACAGGGGTTTTCACCCCTCCACTTT. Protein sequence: CASSSGGQGFSPLHF.

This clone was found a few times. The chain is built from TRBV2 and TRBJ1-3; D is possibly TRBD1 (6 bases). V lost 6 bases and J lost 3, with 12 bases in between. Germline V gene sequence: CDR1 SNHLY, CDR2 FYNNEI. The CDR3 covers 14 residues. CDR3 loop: CASSEQGYGNTIYF. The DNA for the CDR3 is TGTGCCAGCAGCGAACAGGGCTATGGAAACACCATATATTTT.

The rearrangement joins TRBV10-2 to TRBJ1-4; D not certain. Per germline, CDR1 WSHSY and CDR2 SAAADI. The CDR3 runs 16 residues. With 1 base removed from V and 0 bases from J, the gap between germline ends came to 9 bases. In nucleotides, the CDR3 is TGCGCCAGCAGTGAGTGGGCAAGCTCAACTAATGAAAAACTGTTTTTT. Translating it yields CASSEWASSTNEKLFF.

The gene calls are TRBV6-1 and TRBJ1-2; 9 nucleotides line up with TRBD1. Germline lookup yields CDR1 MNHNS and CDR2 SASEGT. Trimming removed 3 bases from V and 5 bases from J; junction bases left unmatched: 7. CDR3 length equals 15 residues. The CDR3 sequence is CASSDAGTGLYGYTF. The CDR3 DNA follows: TGTGCCAGCAGTGACGCCGGGACAGGGCTTTATGGCTACACCTTC.

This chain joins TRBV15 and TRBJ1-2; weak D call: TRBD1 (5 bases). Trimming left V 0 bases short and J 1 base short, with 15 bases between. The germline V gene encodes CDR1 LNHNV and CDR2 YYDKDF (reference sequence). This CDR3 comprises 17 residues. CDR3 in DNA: TGTGCCACCAGCAGAGATGGGGGAGGGCAGATTAACTATGGCTACACCTTC. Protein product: CATSRDGGGQINYGYTF.

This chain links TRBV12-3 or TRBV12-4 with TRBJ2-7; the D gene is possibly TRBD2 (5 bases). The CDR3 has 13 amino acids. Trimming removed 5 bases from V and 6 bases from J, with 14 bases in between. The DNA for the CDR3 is TGTGCCAGCAGTCCAACTAGTGTAGGCGAGCAGTACTTC. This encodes CASSPTSVGEQYF.

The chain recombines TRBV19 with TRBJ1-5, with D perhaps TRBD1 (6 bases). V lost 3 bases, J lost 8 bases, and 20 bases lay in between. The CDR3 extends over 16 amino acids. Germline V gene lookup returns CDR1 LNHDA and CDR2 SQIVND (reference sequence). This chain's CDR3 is CASSIGFGGLGEPQHF. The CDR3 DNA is TGTGCCAGTAGTATCGGGTTTGGGGGCCTGGGGGAGCCCCAGCATTTT.

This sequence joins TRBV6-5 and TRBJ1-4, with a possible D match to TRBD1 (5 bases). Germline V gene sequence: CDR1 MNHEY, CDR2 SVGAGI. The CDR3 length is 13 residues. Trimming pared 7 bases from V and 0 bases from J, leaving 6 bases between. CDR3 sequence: CASMTATNEKLFF. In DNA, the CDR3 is TGTGCCAGCATGACAGCAACTAATGAAAAACTGTTTTTT.

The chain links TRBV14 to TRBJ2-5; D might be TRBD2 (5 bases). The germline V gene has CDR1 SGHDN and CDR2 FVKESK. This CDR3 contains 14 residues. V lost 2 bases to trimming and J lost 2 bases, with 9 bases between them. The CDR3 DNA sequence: TGTGCCAGCAGCCAAAGTCGGGGTCAAGAGACCCAGTACTTC. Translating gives CASSQSRGQETQYF.

For the CDR3, the DNA is TGTGCTAGTGGTCCGGACATTGCGAATGAAAAACTGTTTTTT. Translating gives CASGPDIANEKLFF. This chain joins TRBV12-5 and TRBJ1-4; D is perhaps TRBD1 (5 bases). The V gene's germline CDR1 is LGHNT and CDR2 FRNRAP. The CDR3 length is 14 residues. The V gene lost 5 bases and the J gene lost 5 bases, with 12 bases spanning the gap.

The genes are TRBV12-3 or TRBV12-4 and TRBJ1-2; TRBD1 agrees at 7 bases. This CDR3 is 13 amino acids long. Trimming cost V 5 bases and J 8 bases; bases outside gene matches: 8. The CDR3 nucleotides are TGTGCCAGCAGTCCGACGACAGGGCTGGGCTACACCTTC. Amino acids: CASSPTTGLGYTF.